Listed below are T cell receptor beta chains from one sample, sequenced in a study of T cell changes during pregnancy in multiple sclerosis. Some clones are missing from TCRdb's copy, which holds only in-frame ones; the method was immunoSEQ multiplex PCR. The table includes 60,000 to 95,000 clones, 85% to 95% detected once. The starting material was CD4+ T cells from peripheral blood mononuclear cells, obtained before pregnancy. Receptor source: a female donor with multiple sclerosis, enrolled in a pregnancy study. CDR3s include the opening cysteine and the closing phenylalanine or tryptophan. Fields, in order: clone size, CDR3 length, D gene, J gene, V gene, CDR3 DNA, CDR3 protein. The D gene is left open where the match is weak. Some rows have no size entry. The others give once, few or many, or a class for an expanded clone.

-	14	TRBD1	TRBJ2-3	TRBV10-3	TGTGCCATCAGTACCGGGACAGCCTCAGATACGCAGTATTTT	CAISTGTASDTQYF
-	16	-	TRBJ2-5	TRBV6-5	TGTGCCAGCAGTTACTCCCCACCTGGAGCTGGGGAGACCCAGTACTTC	CASSYSPPGAGETQYF
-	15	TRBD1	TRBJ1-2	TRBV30	TGTGCCTGGAGTGCCCCGGACAGGGGAAACTATGGCTACACCTTC	CAWSAPDRGNYGYTF
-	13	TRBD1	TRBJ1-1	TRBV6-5	TGTGCCAGCAGGATGGACAGGGACGGGGAAGCTTTCTTT	CASRMDRDGEAFF
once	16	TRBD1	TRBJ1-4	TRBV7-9	TGTGCCAGCAGCTGGGGACAGGCAGGCACGGGTGAAAAACTGTTTTTT	CASSWGQAGTGEKLFF
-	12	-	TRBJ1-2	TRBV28	TGTGCCAGCAGGGACAATCTCTATGGCTACACCTTC	CASRDNLYGYTF
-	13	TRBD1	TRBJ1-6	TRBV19	TGTGCCAGTTCGACAGGGGGAGGCCAAACCCTCCACTTT	CASSTGGGQTLHF
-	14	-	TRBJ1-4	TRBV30	TGTGCCTGGAGGGTGGGCACCATTAATGAAAAACTGTTTTTT	CAWRVGTINEKLFF
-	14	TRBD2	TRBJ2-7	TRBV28	TGTGCCAGCAATCGAGCGGGAGGTGGCTACGAGCAGTACTTC	CASNRAGGGYEQYF
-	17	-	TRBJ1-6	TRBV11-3	TGTGCCAGCAGCTTAGGACAGCATGTCTCCTATAATTCACCCCTCCACTTT	CASSLGQHVSYNSPLHF
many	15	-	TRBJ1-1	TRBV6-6	TGTGCCAGCACCCCGGCGGACACTCCGAACACTGAAGCTTTCTTT	CASTPADTPNTEAFF
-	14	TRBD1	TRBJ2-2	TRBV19	TGTGCCACCTCCGGGACAGGGGGCACCGGGGAGCTGTTTTTT	CATSGTGGTGELFF
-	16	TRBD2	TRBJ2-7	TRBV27	TGTGCCAGCAGTTTCGCTGGGAGGGGCGGGAGCTACGAGCAGTACTTC	CASSFAGRGGSYEQYF
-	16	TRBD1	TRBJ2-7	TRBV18	TGTGCCAGCTCACCAAGGGTAGGGACAGAGTTCTACGAGCAGTACTTC	CASSPRVGTEFYEQYF
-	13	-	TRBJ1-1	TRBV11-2	TGTGCCAGCAGCTTGGTCGAGGTGTCTGAAGCTTTCTTT	CASSLVEVSEAFF
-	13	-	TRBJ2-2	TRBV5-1	TGCGCCAGCAGCACACGGGGGACCGGGGAGCTGTTTTTT	CASSTRGTGELFF
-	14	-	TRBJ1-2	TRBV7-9	TGTGCCAGCAGCTTACGGGAGACTAACTATGGCTACACCTTC	CASSLRETNYGYTF
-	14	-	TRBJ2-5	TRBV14	TGTGCCAGCAGCCAAATCCCGGGAGCCGAGACCCAGTACTTC	CASSQIPGAETQYF
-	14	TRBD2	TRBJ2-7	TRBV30	TGTGCCTGGGGGACTAGCGGGAACACCTACGAGCAGTACTTC	CAWGTSGNTYEQYF
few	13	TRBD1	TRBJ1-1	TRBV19	TGTGCCAGTAGCATAGACAGGGGCACTGAAGCTTTCTTT	CASSIDRGTEAFF
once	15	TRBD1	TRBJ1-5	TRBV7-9	TGTGCCAGCAGCTGGACAGGGGCCTTCAATCAGCCCCAGCATTTT	CASSWTGAFNQPQHF
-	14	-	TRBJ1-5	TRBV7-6	TGTGCCAGCAGCCCTGACAGTAGTGATCGGCCCCAGCATTTT	CASSPDSSDRPQHF
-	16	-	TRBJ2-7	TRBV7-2	TGTGCCAGCAGCCAGAATAGGCCAGGGGGGAGTTACGAGCAGTACTTC	CASSQNRPGGSYEQYF
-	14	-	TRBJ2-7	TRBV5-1	TGCGCCAGCAGCTTGGCCATTTCCTCCTACGAGCAGTACTTC	CASSLAISSYEQYF